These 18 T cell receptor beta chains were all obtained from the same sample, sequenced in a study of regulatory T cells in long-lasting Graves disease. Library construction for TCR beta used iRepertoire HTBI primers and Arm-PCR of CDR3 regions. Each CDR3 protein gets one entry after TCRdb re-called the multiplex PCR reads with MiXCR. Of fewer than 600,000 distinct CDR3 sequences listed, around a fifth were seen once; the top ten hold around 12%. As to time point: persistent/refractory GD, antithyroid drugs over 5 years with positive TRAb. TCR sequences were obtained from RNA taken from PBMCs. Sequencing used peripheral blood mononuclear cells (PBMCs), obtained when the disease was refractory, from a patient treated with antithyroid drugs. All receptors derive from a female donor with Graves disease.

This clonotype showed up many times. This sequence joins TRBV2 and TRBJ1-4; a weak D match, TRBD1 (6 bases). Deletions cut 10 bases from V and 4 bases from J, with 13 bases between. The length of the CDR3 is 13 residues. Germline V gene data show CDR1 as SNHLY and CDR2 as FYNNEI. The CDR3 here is CATRQDFNEKLFF. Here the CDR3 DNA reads TGTGCCACCCGACAGGACTTTAATGAAAAACTGTTTTTT.

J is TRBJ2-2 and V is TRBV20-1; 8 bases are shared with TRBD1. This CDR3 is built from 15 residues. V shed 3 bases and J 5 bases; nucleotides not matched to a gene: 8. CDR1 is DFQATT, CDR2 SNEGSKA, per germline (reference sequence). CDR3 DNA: TGCAGTGCTAGTAGCCAGGGGGCGCGGACCGGGGAGCTGTTTTTT. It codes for CSASSQGARTGELFF.

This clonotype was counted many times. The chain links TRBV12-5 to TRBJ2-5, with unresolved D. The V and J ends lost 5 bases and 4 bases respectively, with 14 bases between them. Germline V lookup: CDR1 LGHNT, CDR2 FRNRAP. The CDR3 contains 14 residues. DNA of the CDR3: TGTGCTAGTGGTCCTCCTGATGGGTCAGAGACCCAGTACTTC. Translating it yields CASGPPDGSETQYF.

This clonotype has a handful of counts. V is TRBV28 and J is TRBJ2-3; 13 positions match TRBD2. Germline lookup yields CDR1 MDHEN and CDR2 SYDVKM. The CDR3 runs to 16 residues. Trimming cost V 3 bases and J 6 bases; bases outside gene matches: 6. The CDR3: CASSLGLAGTRDTQYF. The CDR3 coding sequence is TGTGCCAGCAGTTTGGGACTAGCGGGAACCAGGGATACGCAGTATTTT.

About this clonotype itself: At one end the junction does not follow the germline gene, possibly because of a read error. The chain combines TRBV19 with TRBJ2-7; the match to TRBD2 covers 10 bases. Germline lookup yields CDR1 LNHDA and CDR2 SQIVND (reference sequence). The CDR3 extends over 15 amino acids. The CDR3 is CTSSKPGLATHEQYF. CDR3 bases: TGTACCAGTAGTAAACCGGGACTAGCGACCCACGAGCAGTACTTC.

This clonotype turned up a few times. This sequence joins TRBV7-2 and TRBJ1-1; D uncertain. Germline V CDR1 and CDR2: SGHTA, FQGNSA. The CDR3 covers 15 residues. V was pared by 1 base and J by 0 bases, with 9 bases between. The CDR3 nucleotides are TGTGCCAGCAGCTTAGGTTCCCGGGTGAACACTGAAGCTTTCTTT. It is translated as CASSLGSRVNTEAFF.

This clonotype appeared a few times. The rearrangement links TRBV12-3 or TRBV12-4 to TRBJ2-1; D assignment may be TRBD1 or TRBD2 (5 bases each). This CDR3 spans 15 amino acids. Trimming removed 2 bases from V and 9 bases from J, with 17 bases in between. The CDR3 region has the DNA TGTGCCAGCAGTTTATCGGGACGGGGCAGCAGTGAGCAGTTCTTC. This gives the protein CASSLSGRGSSEQFF.

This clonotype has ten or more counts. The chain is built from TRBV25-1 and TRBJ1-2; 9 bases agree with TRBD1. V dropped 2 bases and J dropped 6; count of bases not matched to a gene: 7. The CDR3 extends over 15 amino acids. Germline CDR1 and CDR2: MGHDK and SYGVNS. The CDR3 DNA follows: TGTGCCAGCAGTGAAGGACAGGGGTTTTTGGATGGCTACACCTTC. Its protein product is CASSEGQGFLDGYTF.

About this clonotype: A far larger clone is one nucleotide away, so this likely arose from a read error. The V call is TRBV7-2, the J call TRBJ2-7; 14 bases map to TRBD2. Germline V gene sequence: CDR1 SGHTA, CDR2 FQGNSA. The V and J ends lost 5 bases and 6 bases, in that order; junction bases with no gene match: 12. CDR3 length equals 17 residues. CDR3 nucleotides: TGTGCCAGCAGCCAGGGCCGGACTAGCGGGAGGTCCGGCGAGCAGTACTTC. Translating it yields CASSQGRTSGRSGEQYF.

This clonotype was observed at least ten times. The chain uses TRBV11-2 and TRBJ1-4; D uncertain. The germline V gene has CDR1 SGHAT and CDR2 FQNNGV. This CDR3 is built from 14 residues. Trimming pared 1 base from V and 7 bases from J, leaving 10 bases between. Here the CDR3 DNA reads TGTGCCAGCAGCTTAGGCGCACGGGCTGAAAAACTGTTTTTT. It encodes CASSLGARAEKLFF.

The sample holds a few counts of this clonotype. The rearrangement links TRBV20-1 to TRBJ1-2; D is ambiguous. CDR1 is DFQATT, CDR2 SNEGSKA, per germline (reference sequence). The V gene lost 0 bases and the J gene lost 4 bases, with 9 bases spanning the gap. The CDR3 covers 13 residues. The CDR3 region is CSARDEETYGYTF. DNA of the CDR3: TGCAGTGCTAGAGATGAGGAGACCTATGGCTACACCTTC.

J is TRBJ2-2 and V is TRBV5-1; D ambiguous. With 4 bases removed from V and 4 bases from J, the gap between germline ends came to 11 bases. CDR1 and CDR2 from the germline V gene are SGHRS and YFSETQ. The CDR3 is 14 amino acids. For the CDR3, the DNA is TGCGCCAGCAGCGAGACCGACATCACCGGGGAGCTGTTTTTT. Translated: CASSETDITGELFF.

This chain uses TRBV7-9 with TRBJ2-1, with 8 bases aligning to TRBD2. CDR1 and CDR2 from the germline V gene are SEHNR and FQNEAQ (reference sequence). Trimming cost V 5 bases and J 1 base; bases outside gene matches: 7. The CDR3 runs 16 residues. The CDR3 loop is CASSLGGAGSYNEQFF. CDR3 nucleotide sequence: TGTGCCAGCAGCCTCGGGGGGGCTGGGTCCTACAATGAGCAGTTCTTC.

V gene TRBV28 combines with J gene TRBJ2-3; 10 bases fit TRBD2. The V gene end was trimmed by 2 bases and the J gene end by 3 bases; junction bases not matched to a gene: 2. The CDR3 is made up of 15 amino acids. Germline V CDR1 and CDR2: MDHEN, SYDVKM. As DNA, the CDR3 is TGTGCCAGCAGTTTACTAGCGGGGGTAACAGATACGCAGTATTTT. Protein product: CASSLLAGVTDTQYF.

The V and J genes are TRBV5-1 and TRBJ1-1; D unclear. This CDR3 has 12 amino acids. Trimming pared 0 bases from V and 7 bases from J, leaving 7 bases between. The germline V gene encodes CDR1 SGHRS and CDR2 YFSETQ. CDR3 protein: CASSLGQDEAFF. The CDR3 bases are TGCGCCAGCAGCTTGGGTCAAGATGAAGCTTTCTTT.

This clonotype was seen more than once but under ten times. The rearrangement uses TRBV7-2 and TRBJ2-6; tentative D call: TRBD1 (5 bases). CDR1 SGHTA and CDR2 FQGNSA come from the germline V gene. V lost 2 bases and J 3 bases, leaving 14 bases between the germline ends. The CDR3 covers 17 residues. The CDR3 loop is CASSLQPQGGGANVLTF. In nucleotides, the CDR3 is TGTGCCAGCAGCTTACAACCCCAGGGCGGTGGGGCCAACGTCCTGACTTTC. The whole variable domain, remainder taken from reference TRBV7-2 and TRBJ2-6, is GAGVSQSPSNKVTEKGKDVELRCDPISGHTALYWYRQSLGQGLEFLIYFQGNSAPDKSGLPSDRFSAERTGGSVSTLTIQRTQQEDSAVYLCASSLQPQGGGANVLTFGAGSRLTVL.

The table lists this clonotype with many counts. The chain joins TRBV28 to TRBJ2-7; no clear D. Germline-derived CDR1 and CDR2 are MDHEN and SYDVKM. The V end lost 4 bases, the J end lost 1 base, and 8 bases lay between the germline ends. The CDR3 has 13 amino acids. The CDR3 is CASSYGNSYEQYF. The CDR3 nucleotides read TGTGCCAGCAGTTATGGGAATTCCTACGAGCAGTACTTC.

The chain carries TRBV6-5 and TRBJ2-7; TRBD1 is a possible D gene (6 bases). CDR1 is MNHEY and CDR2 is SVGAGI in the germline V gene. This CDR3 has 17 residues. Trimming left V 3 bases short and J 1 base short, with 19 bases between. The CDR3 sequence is CASSYQGDKAFSYEQYF. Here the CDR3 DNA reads TGTGCCAGCAGTTATCAAGGGGACAAAGCATTTTCCTACGAGCAGTACTTC.